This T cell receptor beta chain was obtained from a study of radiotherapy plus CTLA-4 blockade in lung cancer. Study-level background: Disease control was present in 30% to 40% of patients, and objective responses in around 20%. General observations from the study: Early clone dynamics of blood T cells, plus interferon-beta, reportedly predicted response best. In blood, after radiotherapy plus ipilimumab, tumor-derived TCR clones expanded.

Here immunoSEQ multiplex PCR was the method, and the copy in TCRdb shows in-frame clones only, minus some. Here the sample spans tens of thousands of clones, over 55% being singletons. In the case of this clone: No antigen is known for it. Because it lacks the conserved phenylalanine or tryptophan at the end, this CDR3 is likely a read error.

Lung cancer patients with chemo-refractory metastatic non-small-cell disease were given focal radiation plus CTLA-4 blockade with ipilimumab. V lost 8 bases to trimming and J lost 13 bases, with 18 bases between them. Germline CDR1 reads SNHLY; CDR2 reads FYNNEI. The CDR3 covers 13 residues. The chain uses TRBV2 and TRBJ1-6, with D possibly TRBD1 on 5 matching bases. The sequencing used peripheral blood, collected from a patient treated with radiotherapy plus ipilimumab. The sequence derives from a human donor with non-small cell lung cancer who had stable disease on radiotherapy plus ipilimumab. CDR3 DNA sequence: TGTGCCAGCCGGGGCAGGGAGGTCTCGCCCCTCCACCTT. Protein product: CASRGREVSPLHL.